The sequence of this TCR beta chain was determined in a study of T-cell memory formation after mild COVID-19 (dated by TCRdb to about 2021). In terms of the full investigation: TCR sequence clusters from the two donors were largely donor specific. Two young, previously healthy adult volunteers, one female and one male, were included in the cohort. In two donors, T-cell clones that expanded and contracted after mild COVID-19 were followed by sequencing TCRalpha and TCRbeta repertoires longitudinally. General findings and caveats noted by the study authors: Contracting CD4+ clones were located mainly in the CM and EM memory subsets, whereas CD8+ clones were found to be enriched in EMRA. SARS-CoV-2 specificity was not confirmed for the second-wave clones peaking on day 37. Balanced CD4/CD8 phenotypes were observed for clones contracting from day 15 to 85, whereas a bias towards CD4+ was observed for a second wave of clones expanding from day 15 to 37. Only a couple of mild cases were covered in the study, and larger cohorts including severe cases with pre-infection samples were considered necessary. Some responding clones were found in pre-infection memory, which suggests that pre-existing cross-reactive memory T cells took part in the SARS-CoV-2 response.

This clonotype was detected many times. The antigen this receptor binds is unknown. Per-nucleotide qualities are absent, and no much larger clonotype sits a single base away. Ficoll-Paque density gradient centrifugation was used to isolate PBMCs. The germline V gene (reference sequence) specifies MNHEY as CDR1 and SMNVEV as CDR2. Including cysteine and phenylalanine, the CDR3 has 15 amino acids. Just the 45-base CDR3 DNA is kept, in frame starting at base 1. V trim: 6 bases; J trim: 2 bases; unmatched bases: 6. Sequencing relied on an Illumina NovaSeq 6000. cDNA libraries for TCRalpha and TCRbeta were prepared by 5'RACE using constant-segment primers, with sample barcodes and unique molecular identifiers added. RNA was extracted from every sample with Trizol reagent. Library amplification was performed in two PCR steps, and a second sample barcode and Illumina TruSeq adapters were introduced in the second step. Sequencing of the libraries was done on an Illumina NovaSeq, producing 2 x 150 bp paired-end reads. The authors' analysis ran thus. The reads were demultiplexed and collapsed into UMI-guided consensus sequences using migec v1.2.7. Using mixcr v2.1.11, the UMI consensuses were aligned to TRA and TRB V and J templates and assembled into clonotypes. Clonotypes were classified as expanded or contracted when called significant by both edgeR and NoisET, with noise models trained on biological replicates. For edgeR calls, the cutoffs were a false discovery rate-adjusted p below 0.01 and a log2 fold-change threshold of 1. As an exploratory analysis of dynamics, PCA with hierarchical clustering was applied to max-normalized trajectories of the 1000 most abundant clonotypes. Separately sequenced CD4+ and CD8+ repertoires were used to assign a CD4 or CD8 phenotype to each responding clone. The public reads were quality trimmed at Q25 with fastp and then assembled into clones with MiXCR by TCRdb, keeping productive beta chains. Each record represents a unique CDR3 protein, reported with the most common genes and DNA among its rows. These V and J calls are TCRdb output, not the study's own analysis. Recorded for this sample are under 300,000 distinct CDR3 sequences; approximately 9% of them occurred a single time. In total, the top ten clones hold 20% to 25% of the sample.

Here the chain combines TRBV27 and TRBJ2-5; 10 nucleotides in the junction match TRBD1. This sequence originates from a man between 18 and 29 years old who had mild COVID-19 (a few samples of this study predate the infection). The sample titles of this study are shuffled in the database, so cell type and time point are left out; the donor was told from shared clones. Sequenced: PBMCs or a T cell subset sorted from them (not recorded which). The DNA sequence follows: TGTGCCAGCAGCTCCGGGACAGGGGTTCAAGAGACCCAGTACTTC. Its translation is CASSSGTGVQETQYF.